Listed below are T cell receptor beta chains from one sample, sequenced in a study of Ad26.COV2.S vaccination and SARS-CoV-2 variants. The data were produced by immunoSEQ multiplex PCR, yet TCRdb's version contains in-frame clones alone and is incomplete. This table has 200,000 to 250,000 clones, around nine tenths appearing once. The material was peripheral blood, obtained in a trial of Ad26.COV2.S vaccine versus placebo. All receptors come from a person aged 18-60 years who received the Ad26.COV2.S COVID-19 vaccine or a placebo. Each CDR3 is given with its conserved first and last residue. D genes are given only for firm matches. Clone size is stated in some rows and not others, as once, few, many or a class when expanded.

clone_size	d_call	v_call	j_call	cdr3_nt	cdr3_aa
few	-	TRBV19	TRBJ1-2	TGTGCCAGTAGTAAACCGGGGAGAACCTATGGCTACACCTTC	CASSKPGRTYGYTF
-	-	TRBV3-1/TRBV3-2	TRBJ2-3	TGTGCCAGCAGCCAAGCCCTTGGCACAGATACGCAGTATTTT	CASSQALGTDTQYF
-	-	TRBV7-6	TRBJ2-7	TGTGCCAGCAGCTTAGGGCCAGGGGTCGACGAGCAGTACTTC	CASSLGPGVDEQYF
once	-	TRBV5-5	TRBJ2-7	TGTGCCAGCAGCCGCAGCGTGTGGTTCGAGCAGTACTTC	CASSRSVWFEQYF
-	TRBD1	TRBV13	TRBJ1-2	TGTGCCAGCAGCTTGGGGGACAGAACCTATGGCTACACCTTC	CASSLGDRTYGYTF
-	TRBD1	TRBV5-6	TRBJ2-2	TGTGCCAGCACCAATACAGGGGATAGAAGGGAGCTGTTTTTT	CASTNTGDRRELFF
-	-	TRBV6-2/TRBV6-3	TRBJ2-7	TGTGCCAGCAGCCAAGTCTACGAGCAGTACTTC	CASSQVYEQYF
-	-	TRBV6-5	TRBJ1-4	TGTGCCAGCAGTTATTCGTCAGGGCGAACTGAAAAACTGTTTTTT	CASSYSSGRTEKLFF
-	-	TRBV3-1/TRBV3-2	TRBJ2-1	TGTGCCAGCAGCCAAGAAGGGACACTATACAATGAGCAGTTCTTC	CASSQEGTLYNEQFF
once	-	TRBV20-1	TRBJ2-5	TGCAGTGCTACCCATGGCGAGACCCAGTACTTC	CSATHGETQYF
-	TRBD1	TRBV12-3/TRBV12-4	TRBJ1-1	TGTGCCAGCAGTTTCAACAGGGGCACTGAAGCTTTCTTT	CASSFNRGTEAFF
-	TRBD1	TRBV19	TRBJ1-5	TGTGCCAGCAGGGGGAAAAACAGGACTAGCAATCAGCCCCAGCATTTT	CASRGKNRTSNQPQHF
-	-	TRBV30	TRBJ2-5	TGTGCCTGGAACCGCCAAACCCAAGAGACCCAGTACTTC	CAWNRQTQETQYF
-	-	TRBV9	TRBJ2-2	TGTGCCAGCAGCGTCGAGCCCGGGGCTCCAGGGGAGCTGTTTTTT	CASSVEPGAPGELFF
once	-	TRBV13	TRBJ1-4	TGTGCCAGCAGCCGCCGGGGCAAGGACGAAAAACTGTTTTTT	CASSRRGKDEKLFF
few	-	TRBV2	TRBJ2-3	TGTGCCAGCAGGCCACTCCGGGGAAACACAGATACGCAGTATTTT	CASRPLRGNTDTQYF
-	TRBD1	TRBV27	TRBJ1-4	TGTGCCAGCAGAGGGGGCCTTGCAACTAATGAAAAACTGTTTTTT	CASRGGLATNEKLFF
-	-	TRBV11-2	TRBJ2-5	TGTGCCAGCAGCTTGTCCCACCAGACCCAGTACTTC	CASSLSHQTQYF
once	-	TRBV12-3/TRBV12-4	TRBJ2-3	TGTGCCAGCAGTTTCGGAGCAGATACGCAGTATTTT	CASSFGADTQYF
-	-	TRBV28	TRBJ2-1	TGTGCCAGCACCAAGGGGGGACAGCTAGACCTACAGTTCTTC	CASTKGGQLDLQFF
-	-	TRBV30	TRBJ2-1	TGTGCCTGGAGGGGGGGACAGTTGCCCTACAATGAGCAGTTCTTC	CAWRGGQLPYNEQFF
few	TRBD1	TRBV4-2	TRBJ1-2	TGTGCCAGCAGCCCATCACAGGGGACAGCTTCCTATGGCTACACCTTC	CASSPSQGTASYGYTF
-	-	TRBV3-1/TRBV3-2	TRBJ1-1	TGTGCCAGCAGCCACCTGGGGGGCCCGGAAGAAGCTTTCTTT	CASSHLGGPEEAFF
-	TRBD1	TRBV5-8	TRBJ1-5	TGTGCCAGCAGCTGGGCCGGGACAGTTAAGGGCAATCAGCCCCAGCATTTT	CASSWAGTVKGNQPQHF
-	-	TRBV6-5	TRBJ2-7	TGTGCCAGCAGTTCCACCCCGGGCCCTTCCTCCGAGCAGTACTTC	CASSSTPGPSSEQYF
few	-	TRBV7-2	TRBJ2-2	TGTGCCAGCAGCCCTCCCTTCCTAGGGGCCGGGGAGCTGTTTTTT	CASSPPFLGAGELFF
-	TRBD1	TRBV7-9	TRBJ2-7	TGTGCCAGCAGCTTAGAGACAGGGGTACACTACGAGCAGTACTTC	CASSLETGVHYEQYF
-	TRBD1	TRBV6-5	TRBJ1-2	TGTGCCAGCAGTTACACCGACAGGGGGCTCTCCACCTTC	CASSYTDRGLSTF
-	TRBD2	TRBV9	TRBJ2-3	TGTGCCAGCAGCGCAAGGGGACTAGCGGGGAACTTCCTCACAGATACGCAGTATTTT	CASSARGLAGNFLTDTQYF
-	-	TRBV5-1	TRBJ1-4	TGCGCCAGCAGCTCAGTCGCAACTAATGAAAAACTGTTTTTT	CASSSVATNEKLFF
-	TRBD1	TRBV24-1	TRBJ1-4	TGTGCCACCAGTGACCGGACAGGTCCTAATGAAAAACTGTTTTTT	CATSDRTGPNEKLFF
many	-	TRBV19	TRBJ1-1	TGTGCCAGTAGGGGAGCCCCGAGGAACACTGAAGCTTTCTTT	CASRGAPRNTEAFF
few	-	TRBV3-1/TRBV3-2	TRBJ2-7	TGTGCCACCTCCTCGGACCCTCACGGGGGCGAGCAGTACTTC	CATSSDPHGGEQYF
-	TRBD1	TRBV5-5	TRBJ2-7	TGTGCCAGCAGCAACTATGCCTACAGGGGGAAGCCCTACGAGCAGTACTTC	CASSNYAYRGKPYEQYF
-	-	TRBV29-1	TRBJ2-7	TGCAGCGTAGAAGGGTTAGGCCCGAGCTCCTACGAGCAGTACTTC	CSVEGLGPSSYEQYF
-	-	TRBV19	TRBJ1-1	TGTGCCAGTAGTATGTTCCGGGAAGTTAACACTGAAGCTTTCTTT	CASSMFREVNTEAFF
-	-	TRBV10-3	TRBJ1-3	TGTGCCATCAGTGAGTTACAGTATACTGGAAACACCATATATTTT	CAISELQYTGNTIYF
-	-	TRBV9	TRBJ2-2	TGTGCCAGCGGGCCTGACGGGGAGCTGTTTTTT	CASGPDGELFF
-	-	TRBV6-5	TRBJ1-3	TGTGCCAGCAGCAGATTCGCGAACTCTGGAAACACCATATATTTT	CASSRFANSGNTIYF
-	-	TRBV5-1	TRBJ1-1	TGCGCCAGCAGCTTGGGAAAGGGCACTGAAGCTTTCTTT	CASSLGKGTEAFF
-	-	TRBV9	TRBJ1-1	TGTGCCAGCAGCGTAGAGTGGACAGTAAATACTGAAGCTTTCTTT	CASSVEWTVNTEAFF
-	TRBD1	TRBV7-3	TRBJ1-2	TGTGCCAGCAGCCCCGGGACAGGGTATGGCTACACCTTC	CASSPGTGYGYTF
-	-	TRBV28	TRBJ1-6	TGTGCCAGCCGGAGGCCAGACTCCTATAATTCACCCCTCCACTTT	CASRRPDSYNSPLHF
-	TRBD2	TRBV6-1	TRBJ2-7	TGTGCCAGCAGTGGGGGGGGACTAGCGGGTGTCTCCTACGAGCAGTACTTC	CASSGGGLAGVSYEQYF
-	-	TRBV24-1	TRBJ2-2	TGTGCCACCAGTGACCGGACAGGAGGGACCGGGGAGCTGTTTTTT	CATSDRTGGTGELFF
-	-	TRBV6-5	TRBJ2-3	TGTGCCAGCTCAGGGAGCACAGATACGCAGTATTTT	CASSGSTDTQYF
-	TRBD2	TRBV6-2/TRBV6-3	TRBJ2-1	TGTGCCAGCAGTTTTCTAGCGGGTTCCCTGGGGGAGCAGTTCTTC	CASSFLAGSLGEQFF
-	TRBD2	TRBV29-1	TRBJ2-2	TGCAGCGTTCTAGCCCCGGGACTAGCGGGAAAGGTCGGGGAGCTGTTTTTT	CSVLAPGLAGKVGELFF
once	-	TRBV10-1	TRBJ2-3	TGCGCCAGCAGTGAGTCCTCGCGGGTCGACCGGGCCTTAACGCAGTATTTT	CASSESSRVDRALTQYF
-	-	TRBV28	TRBJ1-5	TGTGCCAGCAGTTTAATGAGAGGTCGCAATCAGCCCCAGCATTTT	CASSLMRGRNQPQHF
-	-	TRBV27	TRBJ2-2	TGTGCCAGCAGTTTAAGCAGCTTCAACACCGGGGAGCTGTTTTTT	CASSLSSFNTGELFF
-	TRBD2	TRBV2	TRBJ2-5	TGTGCCGCCCACGGGGGACTAGCGGGGGGACAAGAGACCCAGTACTTC	CAAHGGLAGGQETQYF